The rows below give T cell receptor beta chains drawn from one sample of a study of CD8 T cells in ankylosing spondylitis. TCRdb called the 5' RACE reads again in MiXCR, with one record for every CDR3 protein. The sample includes some 250,000 distinct CDR3 sequences, around 25% of them seen just once. Sample: blood, either unsorted or a sorted T cell fraction (not recorded which). These receptors all come from a male donor with ankylosing spondylitis or in good health (not recorded which). CDR3s include the opening cysteine and the closing phenylalanine or tryptophan. D genes are given only for firm matches. Clone sizes are given selectively: once, few, many, or a class where the clone is expanded.

clone_size: few; j_call: TRBJ2-3; cdr3_length: 15; v_call: TRBV29-1; d_call: .; cdr3_nt: TGCAGCGTCGAAATGGGGAGTGGTGGTACAGATACGCAGTATTTT; cdr3_aa: CSVEMGSGGTDTQYF
clone_size: many; j_call: TRBJ2-1; cdr3_length: 16; v_call: TRBV12-3/TRBV12-4; d_call: TRBD2; cdr3_nt: TGTGCCAGCAGTTTCACCGGGACTAGCGGCCACAATGAGCAGTTCTTC; cdr3_aa: CASSFTGTSGHNEQFF
clone_size: many; j_call: TRBJ2-1; cdr3_length: 13; v_call: TRBV20-1; d_call: .; cdr3_nt: TGCAGTCGCCCTCGACGGCCCTACAATGAGCAGTTCTTC; cdr3_aa: CSRPRRPYNEQFF
clone_size: few; j_call: TRBJ2-5; cdr3_length: 12; v_call: TRBV20-1; d_call: .; cdr3_nt: TGCAGTGCCTATAGCTCCCAAGAGACCCAGTACTTC; cdr3_aa: CSAYSSQETQYF
clone_size: few; j_call: TRBJ2-5; cdr3_length: 13; v_call: TRBV4-2; d_call: .; cdr3_nt: TGTGCCAGCAGCCAAGAAATAGGACGAACCCAGTACTTC; cdr3_aa: CASSQEIGRTQYF
clone_size: .; j_call: TRBJ2-3; cdr3_length: 15; v_call: TRBV3-1; d_call: .; cdr3_nt: TGTGCCAGCAGCCCCGAGGCATCTGGAGCAGATACGCAGTATTTT; cdr3_aa: CASSPEASGADTQYF
clone_size: .; j_call: TRBJ2-1; cdr3_length: 15; v_call: TRBV12-3/TRBV12-4; d_call: TRBD2; cdr3_nt: TGTGCCAGCCACAAGCCCGGGGGGGGCAGGAATGAGCAGTTCTTC; cdr3_aa: CASHKPGGGRNEQFF
clone_size: .; j_call: TRBJ2-1; cdr3_length: 14; v_call: TRBV20-1; d_call: .; cdr3_nt: TGCAGTGCAACACCCGGGGGGCTGCACAATGAGCAGTTCTTC; cdr3_aa: CSATPGGLHNEQFF
clone_size: .; j_call: TRBJ2-7; cdr3_length: 16; v_call: TRBV29-1; d_call: TRBD1; cdr3_nt: TGCAGCGTTGAAAGGTGGATGGGACAGGGGAAATACGAGCAGTACTTC; cdr3_aa: CSVERWMGQGKYEQYF
clone_size: once; j_call: TRBJ1-5; cdr3_length: 16; v_call: TRBV2; d_call: .; cdr3_nt: TGTGCCAGCAGTGAACAGGGGAGTCGAAGCAATCAGCCCCAGCATTTT; cdr3_aa: CASSEQGSRSNQPQHF
clone_size: many; j_call: TRBJ1-1; cdr3_length: 15; v_call: TRBV12-3/TRBV12-4; d_call: .; cdr3_nt: TGTGCCAGCAAACCTGGACGGTTGGCGAACACTGAAGCTTTCTTT; cdr3_aa: CASKPGRLANTEAFF
clone_size: .; j_call: TRBJ2-7; cdr3_length: 13; v_call: TRBV29-1; d_call: .; cdr3_nt: TGCAGCGTTGAACGCCCGCTCACCTACGAGCAGTACTTC; cdr3_aa: CSVERPLTYEQYF
clone_size: .; j_call: TRBJ1-2; cdr3_length: 13; v_call: TRBV6-1; d_call: .; cdr3_nt: TGTGCCAGCACAGAGAGGCCCACCTATGGCTACACCTTC; cdr3_aa: CASTERPTYGYTF
clone_size: few; j_call: TRBJ2-3; cdr3_length: 16; v_call: TRBV20-1; d_call: TRBD2; cdr3_nt: TGCAGTGCTCACGGACTAGCGGTCCTCAGCACAGATACGCAGTATTTT; cdr3_aa: CSAHGLAVLSTDTQYF
clone_size: few; j_call: TRBJ2-5; cdr3_length: 14; v_call: TRBV20-1; d_call: .; cdr3_nt: TGCAGTGCTAGAGCTGGGGGACGAAAAGAGACCCAGTACTTC; cdr3_aa: CSARAGGRKETQYF
clone_size: few; j_call: TRBJ2-7; cdr3_length: 15; v_call: TRBV7-2; d_call: TRBD2; cdr3_nt: TGTGCCAGCAGCTTCTTTGGCGGGGGAACCTACGAGCAGTACTTC; cdr3_aa: CASSFFGGGTYEQYF
clone_size: many; j_call: TRBJ2-3; cdr3_length: 13; v_call: TRBV29-1; d_call: TRBD1; cdr3_nt: TGCAGCGTTGGTGACAGGGGAGGAGATACGCAGTATTTT; cdr3_aa: CSVGDRGGDTQYF